This TCR beta chain appears in the sequencing data of a study of tumor and adjacent non-tumor tissue in lung cancer. Study information: The patients, about nine men and four to six women, were about 31 to 85 with stage I to III disease. Samples averaged roughly 4.2 million productive TCRbeta reads each.

The CDR3 is 16 amino acids. CDR1 and CDR2 (germline): MNHEY, SVGEGT. The V gene end was trimmed by 5 bases and the J gene end by 4 bases; junction bases not matched to a gene: 11. Three rounds of nested PCR, following a modified ARM-PCR protocol, produced the TCRbeta library. MiXCR, run by TCRdb on the multiplex PCR reads, gives a single entry per CDR3 protein. The table includes 50,000 to 60,000 distinct CDR3 sequences, 74% detected once. Comments on this clonotype: Its cognate antigen is unknown.

The template was RNA from unsorted bulk tissue. Distant lung tissue was collected more than 3 cm away from the tumor edge. Chemotherapy-naive patients with new lung cancer underwent thoracic surgery in China, August–late 2014. Study outcomes and limitations: Higher tumor TCR diversity was associated with shorter survival.

The sequenced material came from distant non-tumor lung tissue. This clonotype was obtained from an older woman with non-small cell lung cancer. The chain is built from TRBV6-2 or TRBV6-3 and TRBJ1-1; 9 bases line up with TRBD1. In DNA, the CDR3 is TGTGCCAGCAGTCACGCCGGGACAGGGCTTATCACTGAAGCTTTCTTT. It encodes CASSHAGTGLITEAFF.